A selection of T cell receptor beta chains follows, all from one sample in a study of shared clonotypes between healthy human individuals. Only in-frame clones appear in the TCRdb table, and some are missing; sequencing was by immunoSEQ multiplex PCR. The profile shows around 650,000 clones, approximately 96% of them singletons. The source material was naive CD8+ T cells sorted from blood. The receptors here all came from a woman in her 30s in good health. The CDR3 runs from the conserved cysteine through the conserved F or W. A D gene is named only where the DNA matches it firmly. Some rows mark clone size as missing; the rest say once, few, many or name a class of expanded clone.

j_call v_call clone_size d_call cdr3_aa cdr3_nt
TRBJ1-2 TRBV7-8 once TRBD1 CASSTYQGAVYGYTF TGTGCCAGCAGCACCTACCAGGGGGCGGTCTATGGCTACACCTTC
TRBJ2-1 TRBV7-2 - - CASSPTRDRPDEQFF TGTGCCAGCAGCCCGACTAGGGATAGACCTGATGAGCAGTTCTTC
TRBJ2-7 TRBV28 - TRBD1 CASSPNRGPLYEQYF TGTGCCAGCAGTCCTAACAGGGGTCCCCTTTACGAGCAGTACTTC
TRBJ2-3 TRBV27 - TRBD2 CATGGLAGTDTQYF TGTGCCACCGGAGGACTAGCGGGCACAGATACGCAGTATTTT
TRBJ2-7 TRBV7-8 - - CASSFSGPTYEQYF TGTGCCAGCAGCTTTAGCGGCCCTACCTACGAGCAGTACTTC
TRBJ2-5 TRBV13 - TRBD2 CASSPWTSGRRETQYF TGTGCCAGCAGCCCGTGGACTAGCGGGAGGAGGGAGACCCAGTACTTC
TRBJ2-3 TRBV5-4 - - CASSLREGGMDTQYF TGTGCCAGCAGCTTGAGGGAAGGGGGTATGGATACGCAGTATTTT
TRBJ2-1 TRBV27 - - CASSPRTGRSYNEQFF TGTGCCAGCAGTCCCCGTACGGGCCGTTCCTACAATGAGCAGTTCTTC
TRBJ2-3 TRBV6-5 - - CASSYSAASRTDTQYF TGTGCCAGCAGTTACTCAGCGGCCAGTCGTACAGATACGCAGTATTTT
TRBJ2-1 TRBV29-1 - - CSVDNNEQFF TGCAGCGTTGATAACAATGAGCAGTTCTTC
TRBJ2-5 TRBV13 - - CASSGEQGARQETQYF TGTGCCAGCAGCGGAGAACAGGGAGCCCGTCAAGAGACCCAGTACTTC
TRBJ2-7 TRBV5-6 - - CASSLSGQTYEQYF TGTGCCAGCAGCTTGAGCGGGCAGACCTACGAGCAGTACTTC
TRBJ2-3 TRBV19 - TRBD2 CASSMISGITDTQYF TGTGCCAGTAGTATGATTAGCGGGATCACAGATACGCAGTATTTT
TRBJ2-4 TRBV27 - - CASSLFGAQTAKNIQYF TGTGCCAGCAGTTTATTCGGGGCCCAGACGGCCAAAAACATTCAGTACTTC
TRBJ2-1 TRBV27 - - CASSKGVGYNEQFF TGTGCCAGCAGTAAGGGAGTCGGGTACAATGAGCAGTTCTTC
TRBJ2-5 TRBV27 - - CASSFGVNEMETQYF TGTGCCAGCAGTTTTGGGGTTAACGAAATGGAGACCCAGTACTTC
TRBJ2-5 TRBV7-9 - - CASSLVRGSETQYF TGTGCCAGCAGCTTAGTAAGGGGATCAGAGACCCAGTACTTC
TRBJ1-5 TRBV7-8 - - CASSPAQGHYNQPQHF TGTGCCAGCAGCCCGGCCCAAGGACACTACAATCAGCCCCAGCATTTT
TRBJ2-5 TRBV5-1 few TRBD1 CASSSYRGETQYF TGCGCCAGCAGCTCCTACAGGGGCGAGACCCAGTACTTC
TRBJ1-1 TRBV27 - - CASSPSQVLNTEAFF TGTGCCAGCAGCCCCTCCCAAGTCTTGAACACTGAAGCTTTCTTT
TRBJ2-7 TRBV4-1 - TRBD2 CASSQPPGLAGAEQYF TGCGCCAGCAGCCAACCCCCGGGACTAGCGGGAGCCGAGCAGTACTTC
TRBJ2-7 TRBV7-7 - - CASSLTKQYF TGTGCCAGCAGCTTAACAAAGCAGTACTTC